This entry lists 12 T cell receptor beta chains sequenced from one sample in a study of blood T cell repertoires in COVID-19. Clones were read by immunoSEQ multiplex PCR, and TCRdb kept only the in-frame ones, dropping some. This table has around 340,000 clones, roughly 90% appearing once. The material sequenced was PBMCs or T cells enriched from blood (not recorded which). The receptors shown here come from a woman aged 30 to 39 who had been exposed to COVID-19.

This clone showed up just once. The CDR3 sequence: CASSGAGPSYNEQFF. As DNA, the CDR3 is TGTGCCAGCAGTGGCGCGGGGCCCTCCTACAATGAGCAGTTCTTC. V usage is TRBV11-3 and J usage is TRBJ2-1; the D gene is possibly TRBD2 (6 bases). The CDR3 is 15 residues long. Germline V gene data show CDR1 as SGHNT and CDR2 as YENEEA. V gave up 6 bases and J gave up 0 bases, with 12 bases separating them. Variable domain in full (rest from reference TRBV11-3 and TRBJ2-1): EAGVVQSPRYKIIEKKQPVAFWCNPISGHNTLYWYLQNLGQGPELLIRYENEEAVDDSQLPKDRFSAERLKGVDSTLKIQPAELGDSAVYLCASSGAGPSYNEQFFGPGTRLTVL.

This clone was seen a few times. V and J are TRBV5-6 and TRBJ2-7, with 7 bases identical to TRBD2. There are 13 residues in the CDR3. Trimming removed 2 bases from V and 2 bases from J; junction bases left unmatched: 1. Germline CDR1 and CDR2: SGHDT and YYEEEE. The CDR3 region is CASSLLATYEQYF. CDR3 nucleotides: TGTGCCAGCAGCTTACTAGCGACCTACGAGCAGTACTTC.

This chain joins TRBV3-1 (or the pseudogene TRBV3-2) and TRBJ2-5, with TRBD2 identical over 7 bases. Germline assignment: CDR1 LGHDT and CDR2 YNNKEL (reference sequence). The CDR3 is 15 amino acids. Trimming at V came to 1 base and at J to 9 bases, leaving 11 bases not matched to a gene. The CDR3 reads CASSQVSGAPEAQYF. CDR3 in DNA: TGTGCCAGCAGCCAAGTCAGCGGGGCCCCAGAAGCCCAGTACTTC.

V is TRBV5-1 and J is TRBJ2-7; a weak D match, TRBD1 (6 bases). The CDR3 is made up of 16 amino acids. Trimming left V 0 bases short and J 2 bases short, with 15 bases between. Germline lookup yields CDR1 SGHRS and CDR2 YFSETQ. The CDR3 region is CASSLGTGKNTYEQYF. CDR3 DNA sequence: TGCGCCAGCAGCTTGGGAACAGGGAAAAACACCTACGAGCAGTACTTC.

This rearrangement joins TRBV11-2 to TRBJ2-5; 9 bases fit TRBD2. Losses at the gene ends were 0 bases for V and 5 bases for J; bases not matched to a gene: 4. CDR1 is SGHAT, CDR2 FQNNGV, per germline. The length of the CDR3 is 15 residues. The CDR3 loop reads CASSLEGGRGETQYF. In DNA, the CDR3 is TGTGCCAGCAGCTTAGAGGGCGGGAGGGGGGAGACCCAGTACTTC.

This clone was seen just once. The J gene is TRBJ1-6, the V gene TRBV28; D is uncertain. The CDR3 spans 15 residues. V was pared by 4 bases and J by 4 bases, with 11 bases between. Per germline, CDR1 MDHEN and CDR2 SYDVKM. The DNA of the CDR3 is TGTGCCAGCAGTTCTATCGAGGCGTATAATTCACCCCTCCACTTT. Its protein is CASSSIEAYNSPLHF. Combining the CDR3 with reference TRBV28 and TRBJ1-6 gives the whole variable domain DVKVTQSSRYLVKRTGEKVFLECVQDMDHENMFWYRQDPGLGLRLIYFSYDVKMKEKGDIPEGYSVSREKKERFSLILESASTNQTSMYLCASSSIEAYNSPLHFGNGTRLTVT.

CDR3 bases: TGCAGCGTTGAAAACTTTTCCGGGACAGGCATCTCTGGGGCCAACGTCCTGACTTTC. Translation gives CSVENFSGTGISGANVLTF. This chain uses TRBV29-1 with TRBJ2-6; 8 bases map to TRBD1. The J segment lost 0 bases and the V segment lost 2 bases, leaving 12 bases of the junction unmatched. CDR1 is SQVTM, CDR2 ANQGSEA, per germline. This CDR3 has 19 residues.

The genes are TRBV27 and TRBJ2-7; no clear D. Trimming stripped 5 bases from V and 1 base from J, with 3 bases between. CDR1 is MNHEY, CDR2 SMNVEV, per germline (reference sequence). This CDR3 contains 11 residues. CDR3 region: CASSRSYEQYF. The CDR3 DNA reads TGTGCCAGCAGTCGGTCCTACGAGCAGTACTTC.

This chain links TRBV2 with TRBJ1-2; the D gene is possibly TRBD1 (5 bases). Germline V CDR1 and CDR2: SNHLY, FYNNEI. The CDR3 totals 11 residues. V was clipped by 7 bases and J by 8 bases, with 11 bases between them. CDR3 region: CASKWGGGYTF. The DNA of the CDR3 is TGTGCCAGCAAGTGGGGCGGCGGCTACACCTTC.

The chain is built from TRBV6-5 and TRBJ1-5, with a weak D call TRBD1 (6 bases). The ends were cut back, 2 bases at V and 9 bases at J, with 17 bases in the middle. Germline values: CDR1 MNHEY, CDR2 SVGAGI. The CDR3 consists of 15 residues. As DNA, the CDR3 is TGTGCCAGCAGTTACCTCTCAGGGGCCAAATGGCCCCAGCATTTT. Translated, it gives CASSYLSGAKWPQHF.

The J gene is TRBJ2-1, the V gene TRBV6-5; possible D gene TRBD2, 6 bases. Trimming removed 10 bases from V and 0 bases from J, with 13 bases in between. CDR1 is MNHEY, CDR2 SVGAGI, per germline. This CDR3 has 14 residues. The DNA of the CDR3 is TGTGCCACTCAGAGACTAGTCTCCTACAATGAGCAGTTCTTC. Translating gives CATQRLVSYNEQFF.

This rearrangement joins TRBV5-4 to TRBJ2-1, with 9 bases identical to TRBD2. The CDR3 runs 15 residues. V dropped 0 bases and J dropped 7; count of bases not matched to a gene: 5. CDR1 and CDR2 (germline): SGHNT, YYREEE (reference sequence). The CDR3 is CASSLGGRAENEQFF. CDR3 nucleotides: TGTGCCAGCAGCTTGGGCGGGAGGGCGGAAAATGAGCAGTTCTTC. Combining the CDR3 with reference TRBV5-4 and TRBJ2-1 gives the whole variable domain ETGVTQSPTHLIKTRGQQVTLRCSSQSGHNTVSWYQQALGQGPQFIFQYYREEENGRGNFPPRFSGLQFPNYSSELNVNALELDDSALYLCASSLGGRAENEQFFGPGTRLTVL.